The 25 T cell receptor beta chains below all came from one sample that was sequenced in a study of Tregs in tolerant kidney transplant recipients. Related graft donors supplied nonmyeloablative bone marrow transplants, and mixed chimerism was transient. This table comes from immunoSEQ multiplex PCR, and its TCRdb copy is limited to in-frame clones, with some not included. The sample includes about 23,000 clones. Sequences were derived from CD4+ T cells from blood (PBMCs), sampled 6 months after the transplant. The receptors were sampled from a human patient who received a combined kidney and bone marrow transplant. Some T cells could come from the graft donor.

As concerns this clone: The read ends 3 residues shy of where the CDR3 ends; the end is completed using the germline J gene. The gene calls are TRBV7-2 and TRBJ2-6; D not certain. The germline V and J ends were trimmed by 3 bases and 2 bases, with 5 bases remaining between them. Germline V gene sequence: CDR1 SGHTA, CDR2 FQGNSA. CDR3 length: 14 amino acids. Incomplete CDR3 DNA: TGTGCCAGCAGCTTCTCCCCTGGGGCCAACGTC. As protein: CASSFSPGANV. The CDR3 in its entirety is CASSFSPGANVLTF.

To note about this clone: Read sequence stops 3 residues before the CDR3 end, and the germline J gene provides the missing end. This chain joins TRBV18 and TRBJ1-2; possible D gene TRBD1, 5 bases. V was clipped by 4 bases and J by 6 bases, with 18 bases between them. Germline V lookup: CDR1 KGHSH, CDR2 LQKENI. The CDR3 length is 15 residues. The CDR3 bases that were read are TGTGCCAGCTCACAACAGTCAGGGCCTAGTGATGGC. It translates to CASSQQSGPSDG. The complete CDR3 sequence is CASSQQSGPSDGYTF.

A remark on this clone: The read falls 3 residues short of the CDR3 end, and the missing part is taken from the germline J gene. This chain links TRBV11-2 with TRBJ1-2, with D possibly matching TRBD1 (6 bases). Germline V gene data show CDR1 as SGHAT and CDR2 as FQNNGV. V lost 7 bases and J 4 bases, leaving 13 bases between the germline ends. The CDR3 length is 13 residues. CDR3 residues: CASIARGSYGYTF. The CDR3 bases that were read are TGTGCCAGCATCGCTAGGGGGAGCTATGGC.

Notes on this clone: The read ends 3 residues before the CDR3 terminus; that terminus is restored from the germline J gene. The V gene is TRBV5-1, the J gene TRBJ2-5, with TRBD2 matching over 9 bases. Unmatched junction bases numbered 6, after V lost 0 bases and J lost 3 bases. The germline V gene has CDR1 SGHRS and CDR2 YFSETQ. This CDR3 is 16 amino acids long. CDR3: CASSLVPGLAKETQYF. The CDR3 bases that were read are TGCGCCAGCAGCTTGGTCCCGGGACTAGCCAAAGAGACC. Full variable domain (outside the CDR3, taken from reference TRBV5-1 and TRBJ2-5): KAGVTQTPRYLIKTRGQQVTLSCSPISGHRSVSWYQQTPGQGLQFLFEYFSETQRNKGNFPGRFSGRQFSNSRSEMNVSTLELGDSALYLCASSLVPGLAKETQYFGPGTRLLVL.

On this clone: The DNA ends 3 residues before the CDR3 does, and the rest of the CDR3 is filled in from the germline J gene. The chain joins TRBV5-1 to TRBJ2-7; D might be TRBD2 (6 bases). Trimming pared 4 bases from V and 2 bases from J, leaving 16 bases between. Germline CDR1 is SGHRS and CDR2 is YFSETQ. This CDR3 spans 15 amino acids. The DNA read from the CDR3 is TGCGCCAGCAGCCCAGGTGGGCTAGCGACCTACGAG. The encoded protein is CASSPGGLATYE. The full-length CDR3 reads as CASSPGGLATYEQYF.

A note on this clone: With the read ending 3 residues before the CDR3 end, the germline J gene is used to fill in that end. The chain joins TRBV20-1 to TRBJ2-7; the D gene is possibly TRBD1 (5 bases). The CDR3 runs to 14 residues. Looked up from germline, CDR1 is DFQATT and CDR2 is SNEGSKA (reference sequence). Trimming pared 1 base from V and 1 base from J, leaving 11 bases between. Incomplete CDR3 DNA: TGCAGTGCTAGAGGACAGCTACTATCCTACGAG. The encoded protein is CSARGQLLSYE. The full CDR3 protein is CSARGQLLSYEQYF.

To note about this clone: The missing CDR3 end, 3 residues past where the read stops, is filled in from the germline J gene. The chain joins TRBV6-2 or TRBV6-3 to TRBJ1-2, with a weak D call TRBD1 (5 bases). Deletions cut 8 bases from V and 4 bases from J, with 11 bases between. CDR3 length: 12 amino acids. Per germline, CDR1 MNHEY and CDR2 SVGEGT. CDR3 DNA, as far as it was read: TGTGCCAGCGGGCAGACAGTCTATGGC. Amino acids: CASGQTVYG. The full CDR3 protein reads CASGQTVYGYTF.

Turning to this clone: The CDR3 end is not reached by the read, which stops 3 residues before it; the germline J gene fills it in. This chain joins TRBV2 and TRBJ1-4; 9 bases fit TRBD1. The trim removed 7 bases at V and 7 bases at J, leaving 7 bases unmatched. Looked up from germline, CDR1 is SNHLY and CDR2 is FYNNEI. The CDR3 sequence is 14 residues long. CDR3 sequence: CASKSLQGAEKLFF. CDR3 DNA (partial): TGTGCCAGCAAATCCTTACAGGGGGCTGAAAAA.

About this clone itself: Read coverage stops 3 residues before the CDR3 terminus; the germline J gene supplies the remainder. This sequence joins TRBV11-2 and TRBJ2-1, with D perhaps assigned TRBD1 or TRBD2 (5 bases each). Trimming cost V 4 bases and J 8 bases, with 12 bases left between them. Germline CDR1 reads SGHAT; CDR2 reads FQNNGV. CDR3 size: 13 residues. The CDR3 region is CASSYPRGDEQFF. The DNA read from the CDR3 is TGTGCCAGCAGCTACCCTAGAGGGGATGAG.

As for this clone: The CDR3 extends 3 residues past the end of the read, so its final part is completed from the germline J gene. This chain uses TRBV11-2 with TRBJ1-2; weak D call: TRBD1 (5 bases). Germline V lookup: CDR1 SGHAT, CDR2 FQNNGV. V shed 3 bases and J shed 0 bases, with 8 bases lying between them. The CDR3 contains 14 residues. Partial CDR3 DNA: TGTGCCAGCAGCTTGGCCAGGGCTAACTATGGC. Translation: CASSLARANYG. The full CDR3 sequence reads CASSLARANYGYTF.

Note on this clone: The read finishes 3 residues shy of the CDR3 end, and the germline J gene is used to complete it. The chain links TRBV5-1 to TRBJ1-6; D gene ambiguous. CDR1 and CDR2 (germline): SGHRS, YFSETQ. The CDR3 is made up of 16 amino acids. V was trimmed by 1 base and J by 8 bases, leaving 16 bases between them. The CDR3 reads CASSLLALGRDSPLHF. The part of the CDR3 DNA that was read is TGCGCCAGCAGCTTGTTGGCCCTCGGGCGGGATTCACCC.

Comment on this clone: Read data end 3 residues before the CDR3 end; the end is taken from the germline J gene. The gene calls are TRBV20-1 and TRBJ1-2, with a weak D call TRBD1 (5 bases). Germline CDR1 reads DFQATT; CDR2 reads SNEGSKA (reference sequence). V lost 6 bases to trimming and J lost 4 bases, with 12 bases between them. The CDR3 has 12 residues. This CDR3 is CSARGDVYGYTF. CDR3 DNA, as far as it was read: TGCAGTGCGCGGGGGGACGTCTATGGC.

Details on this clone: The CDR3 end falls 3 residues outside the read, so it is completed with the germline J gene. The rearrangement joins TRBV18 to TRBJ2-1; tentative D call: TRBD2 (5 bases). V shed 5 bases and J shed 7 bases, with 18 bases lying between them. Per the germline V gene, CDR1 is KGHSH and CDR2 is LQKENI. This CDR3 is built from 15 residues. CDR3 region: CASSDRTSHQNEQFF. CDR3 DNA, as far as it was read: TGTGCCAGCTCAGATCGGACTTCCCATCAGAATGAG. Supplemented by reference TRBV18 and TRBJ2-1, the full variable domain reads NAGVMQNPRHLVRRRGQEARLRCSPMKGHSHVYWYRQLPEEGLKFMVYLQKENIIDESGMPKERFSAEFPKEGPSILRIQQVVRGDSAAYFCASSDRTSHQNEQFFGPGTRLTVL.

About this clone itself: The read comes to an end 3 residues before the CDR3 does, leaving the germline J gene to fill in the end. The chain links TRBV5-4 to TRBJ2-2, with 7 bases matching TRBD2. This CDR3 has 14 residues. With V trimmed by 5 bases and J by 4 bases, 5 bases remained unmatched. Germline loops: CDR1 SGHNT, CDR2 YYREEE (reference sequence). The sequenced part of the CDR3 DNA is TGTGCCAGCAGTTGGGACTACCCCACCGGGGAG. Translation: CASSWDYPTGE. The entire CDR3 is CASSWDYPTGELFF.

The sequenced part of the CDR3 DNA is TGTGCCAGCAGCCCTAGGGGGACTAACTATGGC. It specifies CASSPRGTNYG. The full CDR3 protein reads CASSPRGTNYGYTF. The J gene is TRBJ1-2, the V gene TRBV7-2; D is possibly TRBD1 (6 bases). The read finishes 3 residues shy of the CDR3 end, and the germline J gene is used to complete it. This CDR3 has 14 residues. Germline CDR1 reads SGHTA; CDR2 reads FQGNSA. Trimming pared 5 bases from V and 0 bases from J, leaving 10 bases between.

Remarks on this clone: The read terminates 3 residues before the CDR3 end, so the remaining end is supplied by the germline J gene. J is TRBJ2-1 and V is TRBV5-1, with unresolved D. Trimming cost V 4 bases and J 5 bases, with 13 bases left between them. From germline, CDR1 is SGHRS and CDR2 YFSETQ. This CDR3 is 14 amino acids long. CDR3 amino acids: CASSVPSANNEQFF. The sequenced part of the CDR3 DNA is TGCGCCAGCAGCGTCCCCTCAGCGAACAATGAG.

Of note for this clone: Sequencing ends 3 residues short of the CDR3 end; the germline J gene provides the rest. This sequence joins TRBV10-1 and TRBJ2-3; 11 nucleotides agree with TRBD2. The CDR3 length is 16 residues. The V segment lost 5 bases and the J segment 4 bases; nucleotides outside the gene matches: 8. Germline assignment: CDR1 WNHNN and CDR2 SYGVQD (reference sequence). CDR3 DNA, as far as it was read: TGCGCCAGCAGTTCTCCGGGACTAGCGGATTCAGATACG. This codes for CASSSPGLADSDT. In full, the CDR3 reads CASSSPGLADSDTQYF.

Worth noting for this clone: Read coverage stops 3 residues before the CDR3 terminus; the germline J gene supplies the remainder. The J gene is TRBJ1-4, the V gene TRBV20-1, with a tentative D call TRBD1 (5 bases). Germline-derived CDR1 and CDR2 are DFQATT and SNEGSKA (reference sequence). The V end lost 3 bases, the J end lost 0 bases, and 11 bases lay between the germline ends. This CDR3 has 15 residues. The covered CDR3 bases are TGCAGTGCTAGCAACAGGAAGGCAACTAATGAAAAA. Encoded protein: CSASNRKATNEK. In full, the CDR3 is CSASNRKATNEKLFF.

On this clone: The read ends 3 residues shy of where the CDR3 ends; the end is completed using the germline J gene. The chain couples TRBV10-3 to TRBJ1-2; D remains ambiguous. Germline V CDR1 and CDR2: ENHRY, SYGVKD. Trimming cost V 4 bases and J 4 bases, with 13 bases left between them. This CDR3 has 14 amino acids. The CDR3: CAISGTRAGYGYTF. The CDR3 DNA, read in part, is TGTGCCATCAGTGGGACGAGGGCGGGCTATGGC.

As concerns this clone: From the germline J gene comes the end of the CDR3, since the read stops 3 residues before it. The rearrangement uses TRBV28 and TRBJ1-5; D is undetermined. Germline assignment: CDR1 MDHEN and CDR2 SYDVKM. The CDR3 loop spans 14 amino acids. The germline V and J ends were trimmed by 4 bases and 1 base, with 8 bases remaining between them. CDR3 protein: CASSSGGSNQPQHF. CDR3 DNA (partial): TGTGCCAGCAGTTCCGGAGGGAGCAATCAGCCC.

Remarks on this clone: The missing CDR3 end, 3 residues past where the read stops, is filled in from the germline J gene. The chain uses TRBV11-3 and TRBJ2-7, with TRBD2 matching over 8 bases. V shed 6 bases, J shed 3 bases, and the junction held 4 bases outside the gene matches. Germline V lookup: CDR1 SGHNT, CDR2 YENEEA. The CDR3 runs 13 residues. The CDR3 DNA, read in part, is TGTGCCAGCAGTCTACGGGGGGGCTACGAG. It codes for CASSLRGGYE. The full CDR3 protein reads CASSLRGGYEQYF.

Here the CDR3 reads CSVEGQGNTDTQYF. The DNA read from the CDR3 is TGCAGCGTCGAGGGGCAGGGCAACACAGATACG. J is TRBJ2-3 and V is TRBV29-1, with D perhaps given as TRBD1 or TRBD2 (5 bases each). The read terminates 3 residues ahead of where the CDR3 ends, so the germline J gene completes it. Germline V gene sequence: CDR1 SQVTM, CDR2 ANQGSEA. The V end lost 6 bases, the J end lost 2 bases, and 15 bases lay between the germline ends. The CDR3 is made up of 14 amino acids.

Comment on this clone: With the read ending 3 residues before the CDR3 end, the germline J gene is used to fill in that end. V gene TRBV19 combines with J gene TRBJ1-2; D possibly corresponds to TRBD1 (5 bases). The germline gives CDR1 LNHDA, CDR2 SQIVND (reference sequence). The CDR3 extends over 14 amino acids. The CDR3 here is CASSIREGAGGYTF. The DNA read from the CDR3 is TGTGCCAGTAGTATTAGGGAGGGTGCAGGGGGC.

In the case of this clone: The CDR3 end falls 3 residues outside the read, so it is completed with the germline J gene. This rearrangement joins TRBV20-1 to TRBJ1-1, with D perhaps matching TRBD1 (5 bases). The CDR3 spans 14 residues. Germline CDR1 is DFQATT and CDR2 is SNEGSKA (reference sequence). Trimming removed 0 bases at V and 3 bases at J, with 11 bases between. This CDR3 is CSARDTGRDTEAFF. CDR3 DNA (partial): TGCAGTGCTAGAGACACCGGCAGGGACACTGAA.

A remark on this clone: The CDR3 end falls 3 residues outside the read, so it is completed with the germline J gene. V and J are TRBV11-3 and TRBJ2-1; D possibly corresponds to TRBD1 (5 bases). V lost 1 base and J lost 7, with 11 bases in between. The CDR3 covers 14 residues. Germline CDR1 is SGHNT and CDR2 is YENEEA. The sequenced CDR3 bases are TGTGCCAGCAGCTTAGGACAGAGCACAAATGAG. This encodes CASSLGQSTNE. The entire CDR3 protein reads CASSLGQSTNEQFF.